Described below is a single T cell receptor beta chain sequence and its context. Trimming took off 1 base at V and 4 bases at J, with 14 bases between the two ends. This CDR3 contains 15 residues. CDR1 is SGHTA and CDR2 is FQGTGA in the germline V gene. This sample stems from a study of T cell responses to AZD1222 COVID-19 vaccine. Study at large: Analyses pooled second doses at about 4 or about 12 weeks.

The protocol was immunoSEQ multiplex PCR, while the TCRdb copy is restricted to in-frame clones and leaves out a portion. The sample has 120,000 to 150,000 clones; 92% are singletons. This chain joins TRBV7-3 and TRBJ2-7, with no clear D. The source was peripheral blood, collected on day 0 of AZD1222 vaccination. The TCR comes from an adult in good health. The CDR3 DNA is TGTGCCAGCAGCTTAAACCCGTATCCAGATTACGAGCAGTACTTC. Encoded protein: CASSLNPYPDYEQYF.